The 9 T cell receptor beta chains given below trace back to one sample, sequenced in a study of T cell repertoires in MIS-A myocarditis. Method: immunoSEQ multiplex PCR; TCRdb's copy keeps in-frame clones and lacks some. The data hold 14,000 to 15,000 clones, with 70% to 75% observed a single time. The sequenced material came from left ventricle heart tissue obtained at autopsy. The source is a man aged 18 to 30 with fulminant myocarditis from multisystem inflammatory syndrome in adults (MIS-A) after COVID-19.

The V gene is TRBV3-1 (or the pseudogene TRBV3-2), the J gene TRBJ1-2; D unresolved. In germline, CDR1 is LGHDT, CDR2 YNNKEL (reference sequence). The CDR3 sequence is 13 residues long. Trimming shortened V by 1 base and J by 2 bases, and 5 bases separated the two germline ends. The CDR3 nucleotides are TGTGCCAGCAGCCAAGTTCCCAACTATGGCTACACCTTC. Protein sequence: CASSQVPNYGYTF.

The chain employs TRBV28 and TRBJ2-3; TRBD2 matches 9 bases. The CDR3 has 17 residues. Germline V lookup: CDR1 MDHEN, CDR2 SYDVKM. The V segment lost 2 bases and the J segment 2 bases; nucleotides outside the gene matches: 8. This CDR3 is CASSLLSLAGHTDTQYF. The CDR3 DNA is TGTGCCAGCAGTTTACTCTCCCTAGCGGGGCACACAGATACGCAGTATTTT.

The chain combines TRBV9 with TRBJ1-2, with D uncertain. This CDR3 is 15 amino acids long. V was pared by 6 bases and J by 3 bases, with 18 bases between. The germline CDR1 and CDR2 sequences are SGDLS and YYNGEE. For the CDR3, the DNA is TGTGCCAGCAAGAAGACCTTAGGGCCGGACTATGGCTACACCTTC. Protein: CASKKTLGPDYGYTF.

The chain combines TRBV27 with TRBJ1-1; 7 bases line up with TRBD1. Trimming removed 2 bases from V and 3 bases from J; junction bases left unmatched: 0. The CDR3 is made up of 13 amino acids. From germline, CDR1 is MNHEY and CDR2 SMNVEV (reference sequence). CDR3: CASSLTGDTEAFF. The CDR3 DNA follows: TGTGCCAGCAGTTTAACAGGGGACACTGAAGCTTTCTTT.

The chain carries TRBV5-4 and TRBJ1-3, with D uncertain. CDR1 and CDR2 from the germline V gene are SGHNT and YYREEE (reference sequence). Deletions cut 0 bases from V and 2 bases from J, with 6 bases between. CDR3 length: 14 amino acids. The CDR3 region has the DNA TGTGCCAGCAGCTTGGGGAGACCTGGAAACACCATATATTTT. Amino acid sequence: CASSLGRPGNTIYF.

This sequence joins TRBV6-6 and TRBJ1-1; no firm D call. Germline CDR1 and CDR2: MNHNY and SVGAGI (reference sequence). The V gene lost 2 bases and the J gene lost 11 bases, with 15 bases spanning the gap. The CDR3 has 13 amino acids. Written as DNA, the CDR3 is TGTGCCAGCAGTTACGATCGTCTTCCGGACGCTTTCTTT. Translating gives CASSYDRLPDAFF.

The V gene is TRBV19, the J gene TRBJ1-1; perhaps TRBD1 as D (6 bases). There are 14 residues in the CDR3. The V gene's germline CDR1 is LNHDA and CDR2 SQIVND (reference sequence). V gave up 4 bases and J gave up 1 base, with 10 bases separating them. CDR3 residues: CASSNARGNTEAFF. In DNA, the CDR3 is TGTGCCAGTAGTAATGCCAGGGGGAACACTGAAGCTTTCTTT.

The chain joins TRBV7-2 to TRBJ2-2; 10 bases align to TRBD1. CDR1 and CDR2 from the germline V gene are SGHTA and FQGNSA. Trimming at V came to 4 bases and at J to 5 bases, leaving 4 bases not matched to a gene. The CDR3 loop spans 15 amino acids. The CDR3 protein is CASSYGTGVTGELFF. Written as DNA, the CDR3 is TGTGCCAGCAGCTACGGGACAGGGGTTACCGGGGAGCTGTTTTTT.

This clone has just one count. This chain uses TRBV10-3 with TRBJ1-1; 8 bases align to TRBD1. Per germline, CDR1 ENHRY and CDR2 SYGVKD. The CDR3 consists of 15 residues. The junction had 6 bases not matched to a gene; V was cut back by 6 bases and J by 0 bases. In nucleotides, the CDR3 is TGTGCCATCAGCGCACAGGGGGAGCTGAACACTGAAGCTTTCTTT. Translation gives CAISAQGELNTEAFF.